The 25 T cell receptor beta chains listed next were all sequenced from one sample in a study of CD8 T cells in ankylosing spondylitis. TCRdb reanalysed the 5' RACE reads using MiXCR and keeps one entry per CDR3 protein. The sample holds under 55,000 distinct CDR3 sequences; around 7.4% are singletons and the top ten take 7.5% to 10%. Sequenced material: blood, either unsorted or a sorted T cell fraction (not recorded which). These receptors came from a female donor with ankylosing spondylitis or in good health (not recorded which).

This clonotype was seen many times. The chain joins TRBV5-1 to TRBJ2-3; D remains unclear. Looked up from germline, CDR1 is SGHRS and CDR2 is YFSETQ. This CDR3 has 14 amino acids. The V end was cut by 0 bases, the J end by 3 bases, with 8 bases between. The CDR3 DNA sequence: TGCGCCAGCAGCTTGGTGGTTACGACAGATACGCAGTATTTT. Encoded protein: CASSLVVTTDTQYF.

This clonotype was found many times. The chain employs TRBV5-6 and TRBJ1-1; 10 bases map to TRBD1. Germline CDR1 and CDR2: SGHDT and YYEEEE. V shed 5 bases and J 1 base; nucleotides not matched to a gene: 11. The CDR3 covers 17 residues. DNA for the CDR3: TGTGCCAGCAGTGGTAGGGACAGGGGATCGGCGAACACTGAAGCTTTCTTT. Translated: CASSGRDRGSANTEAFF.

This clonotype showed up many times. CDR3 in amino acids: CSAFTRGPSQPQHF. CDR3 nucleotides: TGCAGTGCTTTTACACGGGGACCCAGTCAGCCCCAGCATTTT. The J gene is TRBJ1-5, the V gene TRBV20-1, with D possibly matching TRBD1 (5 bases). Between the trimmed V and J ends, which lost 5 bases and 6 bases, there was a span of 17 bases. The CDR3 length is 14 residues. Germline values: CDR1 DFQATT, CDR2 SNEGSKA (reference sequence).

This clonotype was observed many times. The chain joins TRBV25-1 to TRBJ1-4, with unresolved D. The germline CDR1 and CDR2 sequences are MGHDK and SYGVNS. The V and J ends lost 8 bases and 5 bases respectively, with 3 bases between them. The CDR3 has 10 amino acids. As DNA, the CDR3 is TGTGCCAGCTCAAATGAAAAACTGTTTTTT. It specifies CASSNEKLFF.

This clonotype appeared many times. The chain couples TRBV12-3 or TRBV12-4 to TRBJ1-2; no clear D. The V gene lost 3 bases and the J gene lost 4 bases, with 6 bases spanning the gap. The CDR3 runs 12 residues. The chain's CDR3 is CASSLAGYGYTF. In nucleotides, the CDR3 is TGTGCCAGCAGTTTGGCGGGCTATGGCTACACCTTC.

This clonotype was detected a few times. The rearrangement uses TRBV5-1 and TRBJ1-1; D unclear. The germline gives CDR1 SGHRS, CDR2 YFSETQ. This CDR3 is built from 11 residues. Trimming cost V 1 base and J 7 bases, with 5 bases left between them. CDR3 nucleotides: TGCGCCAGCAGCTTGCGTGATGAAGCTTTCTTT. Protein sequence: CASSLRDEAFF.

The sample holds many counts of this clonotype. The chain uses TRBV5-1 and TRBJ2-7, with D possibly TRBD2 on 6 matching bases. With 7 bases removed from V and 2 bases from J, the gap between germline ends came to 28 bases. Germline loops: CDR1 SGHRS, CDR2 YFSETQ. The CDR3 has 18 amino acids. The CDR3 sequence: CASAPTQTGLPRTYEQYF. DNA of the CDR3: TGCGCCAGCGCCCCCACTCAGACGGGACTCCCCAGGACCTACGAGCAGTACTTC. The full variable domain, completed using reference TRBV5-1 and TRBJ2-7, is KAGVTQTPRYLIKTRGQQVTLSCSPISGHRSVSWYQQTPGQGLQFLFEYFSETQRNKGNFPGRFSGRQFSNSRSEMNVSTLELGDSALYLCASAPTQTGLPRTYEQYFGPGTRLTVT.

This clonotype has at least ten counts. J is TRBJ2-7 and V is TRBV3-1; tentative D call: TRBD1 (5 bases). Per germline, CDR1 LGHDT and CDR2 YNNKEL (reference sequence). The V gene lost 1 base and the J gene lost 3 bases, with 13 bases spanning the gap. This CDR3 has 15 residues. CDR3 nucleotides: TGTGCCAGCAGCCAAGTTGCCCAGGGCTACTACGAGCAGTACTTC. Amino acids: CASSQVAQGYYEQYF.

This clonotype was seen at least ten times. This chain connects TRBV20-1 to TRBJ1-1, with D possibly TRBD1 on 5 matching bases. The germline V gene encodes CDR1 DFQATT and CDR2 SNEGSKA (reference sequence). V was clipped by 5 bases and J by 4 bases, with 14 bases between them. CDR3 length: 13 amino acids. This CDR3 is CSAGVPGGTEAFF. In DNA, the CDR3 is TGCAGTGCTGGGGTCCCGGGGGGCACTGAAGCTTTCTTT.

The chain carries TRBV7-2 and TRBJ2-1; D gene ambiguous. Germline-derived CDR1 and CDR2 are SGHTA and FQGNSA. CDR3 length: 14 residues. V was cut by 1 base and J by 8 bases, with 12 bases left in between. Here the CDR3 reads CASSLGLGLYEQFF. The CDR3 nucleotides are TGTGCCAGCAGCTTAGGGCTAGGCCTATATGAGCAGTTCTTC.

In its sample, this clonotype was seen many times. The rearrangement uses TRBV7-3 and TRBJ2-7; D not certain. The ends were cut back, 7 bases at V and 0 bases at J, with 7 bases in the middle. The germline V gene has CDR1 SGHTA and CDR2 FQGTGA. The CDR3 length is 12 residues. The CDR3: CASNSFSYEQYF. The CDR3 nucleotides are TGTGCCAGCAACTCGTTCTCCTACGAGCAGTACTTC. Variable domain in full (rest from reference TRBV7-3 and TRBJ2-7): GAGVSQTPSNKVTEKGKYVELRCDPISGHTALYWYRQSLGQGPEFLIYFQGTGAADDSGLPNDRFFAVRPEGSVSTLKIQRTERGDSAVYLCASNSFSYEQYFGPGTRLTVT.

This clonotype was picked up many times. This chain connects TRBV5-1 to TRBJ1-1, with a possible D match to TRBD1 (5 bases). CDR1 and CDR2 (germline): SGHRS, YFSETQ. V was clipped by 1 base and J by 8 bases, with 18 bases between them. The CDR3 has 15 amino acids. DNA for the CDR3: TGCGCCAGCAGCTTGACGGACCGTGACAGAAAAGAAGCTTTCTTT. Translation gives CASSLTDRDRKEAFF.

This clonotype was picked up a small number of times. DNA for the CDR3: TGTGCCAGCAGTTTAGGGAGGGGTCGTCGGAACACTGAAGCTTTCTTT. This codes for CASSLGRGRRNTEAFF. The chain joins TRBV27 to TRBJ1-1; the D gene is possibly TRBD1 (5 bases). Trimming removed 2 bases at V and 1 base at J, with 14 bases between. The germline V gene has CDR1 MNHEY and CDR2 SMNVEV (reference sequence). CDR3 length equals 16 residues.

This clonotype was counted ten times or more. The chain is built from TRBV7-8 and TRBJ2-1; 9 nucleotides agree with TRBD2. V shed 3 bases and J 6 bases; nucleotides not matched to a gene: 9. The CDR3 loop spans 16 amino acids. Looked up from germline, CDR1 is SGHVS and CDR2 is FQNEAQ. The CDR3 reads CASSLVLTSGFNEQFF. CDR3 nucleotides: TGTGCCAGCAGCTTGGTCCTGACTAGCGGATTCAATGAGCAGTTCTTC.

This clonotype was found a few times. The V and J genes are TRBV7-2 and TRBJ2-1; D could derive from TRBD1 or TRBD2 (6 bases each). Looked up from germline, CDR1 is SGHTA and CDR2 is FQGNSA. The V end lost 2 bases, the J end lost 7 bases, and 15 bases lay between the germline ends. The CDR3 runs to 15 residues. For the CDR3, the DNA is TGTGCCAGCAGCTTACGCAGGGGAGGCACAAATGAGCAGTTCTTC. It translates to CASSLRRGGTNEQFF.

This clonotype was seen ten or more times. The V and J genes are TRBV5-8 and TRBJ2-7, with 9 positions matching TRBD1. V gave up 5 bases and J gave up 6 bases; unmatched junction bases: 9. This CDR3 region has 14 residues. CDR1 is SGHTS, CDR2 YDEGEE, per germline. In nucleotides, the CDR3 is TGTGCCAGCAGTCGACAGGGGGGATTCAGCGAGCAGTACGTC. This encodes CASSRQGGFSEQYV.

Ten or more counts support this clonotype. Here the CDR3 reads CASSSRRSLNSNQPQHF. The CDR3 coding sequence is TGTGCCAGTAGTTCTCGCAGGAGCCTCAATAGCAATCAGCCCCAGCATTTT. This chain uses TRBV19 with TRBJ1-5; D not certain. This CDR3 has 17 amino acids. V gave up 5 bases and J gave up 0 bases, with 17 bases separating them. Per the germline V gene, CDR1 is LNHDA and CDR2 is SQIVND (reference sequence).

This clonotype occurred many times. The chain has TRBV12-3 or TRBV12-4 and TRBJ2-2; D is unresolved. The CDR3 has 12 residues. V dropped 6 bases and J dropped 4 bases, with 6 bases sitting between them. CDR3 sequence (DNA): TGTGCCAGCAGCAGAAGCACCGGGGAGCTGTTTTTT. It yields the protein CASSRSTGELFF.

This clonotype was seen many times. The CDR3 region is CASSLALGQGGIYGYTF. The CDR3 nucleotides read TGTGCCAGCAGCTTAGCCTTGGGACAGGGAGGGATATATGGCTACACCTTC. The genes are TRBV7-2 and TRBJ1-2; 9 nucleotides agree with TRBD1. Germline lookup yields CDR1 SGHTA and CDR2 FQGNSA. Germline trimming cut 0 bases from V and 5 bases from J; bases unmatched to any gene: 10. The CDR3 has 17 residues.

This clonotype was picked up many times. The CDR3 is CSVEGDRYEQYF. As DNA, the CDR3 is TGCAGCGTTGAGGGGGATCGCTACGAGCAGTACTTC. The gene calls are TRBV29-1 and TRBJ2-7; D may match TRBD1 or TRBD2 (5 bases each). Trimming cost V 3 bases and J 3 bases, with 9 bases left between them. From germline, CDR1 is SQVTM and CDR2 ANQGSEA. This CDR3 comprises 12 residues.

In its sample, this clonotype was seen many times. The chain links TRBV7-8 to TRBJ1-5; D is uncertain. The ends were cut back, 2 bases at V and 2 bases at J, with 10 bases in the middle. This CDR3 spans 15 amino acids. The V gene's germline CDR1 is SGHVS and CDR2 FQNEAQ. CDR3 amino acids: CASSLKGIGNQPQHF. CDR3 nucleotide sequence: TGTGCCAGCAGCTTAAAGGGAATCGGCAATCAGCCCCAGCATTTT.

This clonotype has ten or more counts. The gene calls are TRBV5-1 and TRBJ2-1; tentatively, D is TRBD2 (6 bases). Germline V gene data show CDR1 as SGHRS and CDR2 as YFSETQ. The CDR3 extends over 14 amino acids. V shed 0 bases and J shed 12 bases, with 16 bases lying between them. This chain's CDR3 is CASSLVLEGVRQFF. The CDR3 DNA reads as TGCGCCAGCAGCTTGGTTCTGGAGGGTGTGCGGCAGTTCTTC.

Regarding this clonotype: A much larger clone differs from this one at a single base, so this may be a read error. Since no conserved phenylalanine or tryptophan closes the CDR3, a read error is the likely cause. The J gene is TRBJ1-1, the V gene TRBV30; D unclear. Looked up from germline, CDR1 is GTSNPN and CDR2 is SVGIG (reference sequence). Trimming cost V 4 bases and J 0 bases, with 6 bases left between them. CDR3 length equals 12 residues. DNA for the CDR3: TGTGCCTGGAACAGCTTGAACACTGAAGCTTTCATT. Translated: CAWNSLNTEAFI.

The sample holds many counts of this clonotype. The chain employs TRBV20-1 and TRBJ2-5; D call uncertain. Trimming removed 0 bases from V and 4 bases from J, with 9 bases in between. CDR3 length: 13 amino acids. Germline V gene lookup returns CDR1 DFQATT and CDR2 SNEGSKA (reference sequence). The CDR3 loop is CSARDRLGETQYF. CDR3 sequence (DNA): TGCAGTGCTAGAGATCGCCTCGGAGAGACCCAGTACTTC.

At least ten counts were recorded for this clonotype. The V gene is TRBV6-1, the J gene TRBJ1-1; D remains unclear. V was clipped by 2 bases and J by 1 base, with 8 bases between them. CDR1 and CDR2 (germline): MNHNS, SASEGT. This CDR3 spans 14 amino acids. CDR3 coding DNA: TGTGCCAGCAGTGAACTGGGCCAGAACACTGAAGCTTTCTTT. Encoded protein: CASSELGQNTEAFF.